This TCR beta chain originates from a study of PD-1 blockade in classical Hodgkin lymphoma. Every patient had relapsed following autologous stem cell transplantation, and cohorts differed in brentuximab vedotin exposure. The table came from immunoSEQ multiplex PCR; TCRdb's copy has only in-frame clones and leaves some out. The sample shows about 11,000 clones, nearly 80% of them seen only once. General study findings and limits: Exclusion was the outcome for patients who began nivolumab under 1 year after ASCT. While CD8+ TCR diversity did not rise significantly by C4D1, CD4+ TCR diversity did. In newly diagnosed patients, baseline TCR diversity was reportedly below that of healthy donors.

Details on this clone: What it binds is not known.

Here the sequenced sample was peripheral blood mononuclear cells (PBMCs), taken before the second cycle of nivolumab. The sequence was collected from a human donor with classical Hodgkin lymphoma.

The CDR3 is CASSLAMWTGTTDTQYF. The CDR3 DNA follows: TGTGCCAGCAGCTTGGCCATGTGGACAGGAACCACAGATACGCAGTATTTT. The gene calls are TRBV5-8 and TRBJ2-3; TRBD1 aligns across 7 bases. The CDR3 runs to 17 residues. J lost 2 bases, V lost 0 bases, and 9 bases had no gene match. Germline V gene sequence: CDR1 SGHTS, CDR2 YDEGEE.